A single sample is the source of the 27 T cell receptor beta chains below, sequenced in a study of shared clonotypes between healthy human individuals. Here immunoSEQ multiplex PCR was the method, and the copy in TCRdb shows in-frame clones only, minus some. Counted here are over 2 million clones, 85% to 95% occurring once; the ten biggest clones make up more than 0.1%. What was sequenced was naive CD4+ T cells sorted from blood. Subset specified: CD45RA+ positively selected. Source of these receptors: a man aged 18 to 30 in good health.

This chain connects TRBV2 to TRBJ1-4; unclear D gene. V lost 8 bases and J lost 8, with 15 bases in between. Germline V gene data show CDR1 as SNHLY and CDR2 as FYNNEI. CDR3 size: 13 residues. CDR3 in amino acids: CASGSRWEEKLFF. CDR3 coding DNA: TGTGCCAGCGGCAGTAGGTGGGAGGAAAAACTGTTTTTT.

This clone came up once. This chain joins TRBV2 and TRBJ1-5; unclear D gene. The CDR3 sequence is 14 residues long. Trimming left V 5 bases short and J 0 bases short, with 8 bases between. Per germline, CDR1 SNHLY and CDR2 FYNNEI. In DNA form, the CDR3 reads TGTGCCAGCAGTCTTGAGGGTAGCAATCAGCCCCAGCATTTT. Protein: CASSLEGSNQPQHF.

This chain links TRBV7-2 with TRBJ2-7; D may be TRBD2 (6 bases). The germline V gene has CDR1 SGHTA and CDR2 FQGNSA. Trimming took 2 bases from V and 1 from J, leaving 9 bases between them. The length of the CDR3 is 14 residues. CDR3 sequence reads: CASSLTGVSYEQYF. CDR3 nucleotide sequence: TGTGCCAGCAGCTTAACGGGAGTGTCCTACGAGCAGTACTTC.

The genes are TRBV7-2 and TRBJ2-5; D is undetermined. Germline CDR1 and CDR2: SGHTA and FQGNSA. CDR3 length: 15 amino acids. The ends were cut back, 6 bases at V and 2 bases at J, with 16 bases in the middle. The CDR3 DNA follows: TGTGCCAGCAGGGCTTCGGGCGTCCCACAAGAGACCCAGTACTTC. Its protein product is CASRASGVPQETQYF.

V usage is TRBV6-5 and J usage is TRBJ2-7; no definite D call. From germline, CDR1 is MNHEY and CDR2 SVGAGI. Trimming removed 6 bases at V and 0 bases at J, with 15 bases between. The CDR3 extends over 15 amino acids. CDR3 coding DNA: TGTGCCAGCAGCCGAGACCATAGGAGCTCCTACGAGCAGTACTTC. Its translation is CASSRDHRSSYEQYF.

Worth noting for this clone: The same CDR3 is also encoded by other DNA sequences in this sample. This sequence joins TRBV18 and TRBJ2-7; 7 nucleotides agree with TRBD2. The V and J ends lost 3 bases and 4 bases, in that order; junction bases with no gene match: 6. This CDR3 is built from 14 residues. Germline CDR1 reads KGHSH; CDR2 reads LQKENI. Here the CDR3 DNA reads TGTGCCAGCTCACCCGGTGGCGGGAGTTACGAGCAGTACTTC. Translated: CASSPGGGSYEQYF.

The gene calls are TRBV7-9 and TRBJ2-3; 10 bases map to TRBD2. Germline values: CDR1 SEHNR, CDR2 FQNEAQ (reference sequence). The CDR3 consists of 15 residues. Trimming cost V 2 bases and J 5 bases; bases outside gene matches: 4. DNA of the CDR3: TGTGCCAGCAGCTTATTAAGCGGGAGGGGAGATACGCAGTATTTT. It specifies CASSLLSGRGDTQYF.

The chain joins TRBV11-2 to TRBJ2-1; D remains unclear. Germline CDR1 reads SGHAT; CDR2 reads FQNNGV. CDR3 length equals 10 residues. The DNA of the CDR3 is TGTGAACCAGCAGAGGAAGAGCAGTTCTTC. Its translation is CEPAEEEQFF.

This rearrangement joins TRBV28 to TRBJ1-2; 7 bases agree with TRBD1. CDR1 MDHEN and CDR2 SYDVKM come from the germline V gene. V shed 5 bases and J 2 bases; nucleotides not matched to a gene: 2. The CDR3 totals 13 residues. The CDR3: CASSRGQNYGYTF. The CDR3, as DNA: TGTGCCAGCAGTAGGGGACAGAACTATGGCTACACCTTC.

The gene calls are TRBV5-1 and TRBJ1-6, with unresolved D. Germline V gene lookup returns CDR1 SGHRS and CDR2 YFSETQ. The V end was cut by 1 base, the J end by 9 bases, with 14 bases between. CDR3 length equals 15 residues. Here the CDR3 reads CASSLSGTLRSPLHF. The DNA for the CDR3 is TGCGCCAGCAGCTTGAGCGGTACCCTCCGTTCACCCCTCCACTTT. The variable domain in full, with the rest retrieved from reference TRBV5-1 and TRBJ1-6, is KAGVTQTPRYLIKTRGQQVTLSCSPISGHRSVSWYQQTPGQGLQFLFEYFSETQRNKGNFPGRFSGRQFSNSRSEMNVSTLELGDSALYLCASSLSGTLRSPLHFGNGTRLTVT.

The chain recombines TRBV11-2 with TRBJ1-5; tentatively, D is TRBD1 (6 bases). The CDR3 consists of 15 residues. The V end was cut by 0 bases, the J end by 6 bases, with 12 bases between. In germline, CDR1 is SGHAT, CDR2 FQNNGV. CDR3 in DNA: TGTGCCAGCAGCTTAGAGGGGGGCCCGCTTCAGCCCCAGCATTTT. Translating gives CASSLEGGPLQPQHF.

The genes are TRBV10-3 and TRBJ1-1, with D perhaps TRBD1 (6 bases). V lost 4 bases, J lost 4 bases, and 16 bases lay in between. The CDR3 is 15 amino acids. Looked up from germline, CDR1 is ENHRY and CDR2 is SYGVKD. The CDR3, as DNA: TGTGCCATCAGTGGAAAGGGGGTAGGAGGCACTGAAGCTTTCTTT. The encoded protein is CAISGKGVGGTEAFF.

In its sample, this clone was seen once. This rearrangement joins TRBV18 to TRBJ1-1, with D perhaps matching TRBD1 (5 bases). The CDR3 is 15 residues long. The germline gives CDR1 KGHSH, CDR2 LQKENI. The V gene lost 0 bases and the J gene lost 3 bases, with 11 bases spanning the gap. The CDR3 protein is CASSPPGLGDTEAFF. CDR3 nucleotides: TGTGCCAGCTCACCACCCGGGTTGGGGGACACTGAAGCTTTCTTT.

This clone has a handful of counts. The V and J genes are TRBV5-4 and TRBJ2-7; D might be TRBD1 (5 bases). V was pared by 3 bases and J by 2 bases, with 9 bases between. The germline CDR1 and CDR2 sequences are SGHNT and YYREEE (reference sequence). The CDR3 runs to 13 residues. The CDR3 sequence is CASSSTATYEQYF. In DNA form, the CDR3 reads TGTGCCAGCAGCTCGACAGCTACCTACGAGCAGTACTTC.

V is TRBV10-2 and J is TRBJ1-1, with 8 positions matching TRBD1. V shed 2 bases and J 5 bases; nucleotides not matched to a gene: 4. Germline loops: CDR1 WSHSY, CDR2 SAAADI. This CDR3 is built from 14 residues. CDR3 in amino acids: CASSEGRGLTEAFF. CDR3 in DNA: TGCGCCAGCAGTGAGGGCAGGGGGCTGACTGAAGCTTTCTTT.

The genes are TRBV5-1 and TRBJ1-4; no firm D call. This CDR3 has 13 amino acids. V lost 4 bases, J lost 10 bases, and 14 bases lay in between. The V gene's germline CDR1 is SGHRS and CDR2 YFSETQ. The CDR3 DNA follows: TGCGCCAGCAGCCCTCTAGGAGTAGGAAAACTGTTTTTT. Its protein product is CASSPLGVGKLFF.

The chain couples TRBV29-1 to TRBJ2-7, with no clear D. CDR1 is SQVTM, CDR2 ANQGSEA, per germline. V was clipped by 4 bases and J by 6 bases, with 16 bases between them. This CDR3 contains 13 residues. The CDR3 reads CSVVLGGPPEQYF. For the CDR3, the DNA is TGCAGCGTTGTTTTGGGTGGACCTCCCGAGCAGTACTTC.

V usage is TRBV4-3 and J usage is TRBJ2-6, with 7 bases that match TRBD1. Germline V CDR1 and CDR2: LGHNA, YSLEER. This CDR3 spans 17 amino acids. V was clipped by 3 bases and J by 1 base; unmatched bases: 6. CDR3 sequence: CASSQEYRGSGANVLTF. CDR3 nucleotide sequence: TGCGCCAGCAGCCAGGAGTACAGGGGTTCTGGGGCCAACGTCCTGACTTTC.

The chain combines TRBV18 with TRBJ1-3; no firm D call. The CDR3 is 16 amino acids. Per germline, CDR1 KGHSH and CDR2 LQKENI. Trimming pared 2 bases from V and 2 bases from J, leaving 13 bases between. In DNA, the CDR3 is TGTGCCAGCTCACCATGGGGAGCAGGTACTGGAAACACCATATATTTT. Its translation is CASSPWGAGTGNTIYF.

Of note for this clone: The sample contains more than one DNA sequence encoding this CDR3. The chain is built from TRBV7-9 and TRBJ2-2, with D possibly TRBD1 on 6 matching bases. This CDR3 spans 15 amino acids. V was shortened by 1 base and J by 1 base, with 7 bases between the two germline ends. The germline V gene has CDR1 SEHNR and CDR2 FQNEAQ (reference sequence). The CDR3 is CASSLVTGNTGELFF. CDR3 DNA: TGTGCCAGCAGCTTAGTGACAGGGAACACCGGGGAGCTGTTTTTT.

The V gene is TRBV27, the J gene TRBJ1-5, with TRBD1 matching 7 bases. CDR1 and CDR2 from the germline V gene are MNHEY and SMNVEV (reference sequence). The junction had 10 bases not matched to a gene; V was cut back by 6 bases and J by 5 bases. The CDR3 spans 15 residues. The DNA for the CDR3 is TGTGCCAGCAGCCACGGAGTCACAGGGGATCAGCCCCAGCATTTT. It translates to CASSHGVTGDQPQHF.

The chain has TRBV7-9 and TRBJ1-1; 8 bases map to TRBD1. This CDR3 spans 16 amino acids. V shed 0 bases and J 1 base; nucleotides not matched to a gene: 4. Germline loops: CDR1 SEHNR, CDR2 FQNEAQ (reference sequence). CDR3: CASSLAPQGANTEAFF. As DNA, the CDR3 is TGTGCCAGCAGCTTAGCGCCTCAGGGGGCGAACACTGAAGCTTTCTTT.

The DNA for the CDR3 is TGTGCCAGCAGCTTAGGGGGAACAGGGCGTGGAGACACTGAAGCTTTCTTT. Translation gives CASSLGGTGRGDTEAFF. This chain uses TRBV11-2 with TRBJ1-1; D possibly corresponds to TRBD1 (6 bases). This CDR3 spans 17 amino acids. Germline V gene lookup returns CDR1 SGHAT and CDR2 FQNNGV. The germline V and J ends were trimmed by 1 base and 3 bases, with 18 bases remaining between them.

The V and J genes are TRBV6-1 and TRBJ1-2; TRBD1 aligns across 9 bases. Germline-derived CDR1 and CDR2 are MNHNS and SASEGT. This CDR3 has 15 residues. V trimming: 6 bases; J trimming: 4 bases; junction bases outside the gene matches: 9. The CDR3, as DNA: TGTGCCAGCAGCAAACAGGGGGCGCCGGCCTATGGCTACACCTTC. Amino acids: CASSKQGAPAYGYTF.

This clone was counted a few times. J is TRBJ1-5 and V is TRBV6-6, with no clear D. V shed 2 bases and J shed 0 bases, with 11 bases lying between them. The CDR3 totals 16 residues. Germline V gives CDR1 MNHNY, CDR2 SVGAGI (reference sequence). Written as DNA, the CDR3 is TGTGCCAGCAGTTACCTCCACGGTTATAGCAATCAGCCCCAGCATTTT. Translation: CASSYLHGYSNQPQHF.

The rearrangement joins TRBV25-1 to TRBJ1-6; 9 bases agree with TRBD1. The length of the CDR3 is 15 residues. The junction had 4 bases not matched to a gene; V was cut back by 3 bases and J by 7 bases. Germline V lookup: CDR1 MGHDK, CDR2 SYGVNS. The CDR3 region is CASSDAGQGNSPLHF. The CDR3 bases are TGTGCCAGCAGTGATGCAGGACAGGGGAATTCACCCCTCCACTTT.

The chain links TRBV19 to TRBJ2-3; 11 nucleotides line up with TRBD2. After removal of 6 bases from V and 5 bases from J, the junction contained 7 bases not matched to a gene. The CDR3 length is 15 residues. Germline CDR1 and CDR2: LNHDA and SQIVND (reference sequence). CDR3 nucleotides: TGTGCCAGTAGGATTAGCGGGGGGGGAGTAGATACGCAGTATTTT. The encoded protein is CASRISGGGVDTQYF.